The 27 T cell receptor beta chains reported below all come from one sample, sequenced in a study. Each CDR3 protein is one row after TCRdb ran MiXCR on the 5' RACE reads. The sample has about 9,100 distinct CDR3 sequences; roughly 60% are singletons. The sample taken for sequencing was tumor-infiltrating memory CD4+ T cells sorted from the breast tumor. Subset here: memory CD4+ T cells, CD4+CD45RO+CD25-. The origin of the receptors is a female donor with breast cancer.

The J gene is TRBJ1-1, the V gene TRBV10-3, with D perhaps TRBD1 (6 bases). The CDR3 has 12 amino acids. Germline lookup yields CDR1 ENHRY and CDR2 SYGVKD. CDR3 amino acids: CATGGANTEAFF. DNA for the CDR3: TGTGCTACGGGGGGCGCGAACACTGAAGCTTTCTTT.

The chain carries TRBV24-1 and TRBJ2-1; TRBD1 might be the D (5 bases). V was pared by 6 bases and J by 1 base, with 12 bases between. There are 15 residues in the CDR3. From germline, CDR1 is KGHDR and CDR2 SFDVKD. CDR3 nucleotides: TGTGCCACCAGTCTGTCAGGGCCGTCCTACAATGAGCAGTTCTTC. Translated: CATSLSGPSYNEQFF.

This clonotype was found a few times. The rearrangement links TRBV29-1 to TRBJ1-2, with D possibly TRBD1 on 5 matching bases. The germline V gene encodes CDR1 SQVTM and CDR2 ANQGSEA. Trimming shortened V by 6 bases and J by 4 bases, and 12 bases separated the two germline ends. CDR3 size: 12 residues. The CDR3 sequence: CSVETGGYGYTF. CDR3 bases: TGCAGCGTAGAAACAGGAGGCTATGGCTACACCTTC.

This sequence joins TRBV5-1 and TRBJ1-5; no clear D gene. Germline assignment: CDR1 SGHRS and CDR2 YFSETQ. Trimming pared 3 bases from V and 0 bases from J, leaving 4 bases between. The CDR3 length is 13 residues. DNA for the CDR3: TGCGCCAGCAGCTGGAGTAGCAATCAGCCCCAGCATTTT. It translates to CASSWSSNQPQHF.

This chain joins TRBV6-1 and TRBJ1-5; the match to TRBD1 covers 9 bases. The germline gives CDR1 MNHNS, CDR2 SASEGT. V trimming: 6 bases; J trimming: 4 bases; junction bases outside the gene matches: 13. This CDR3 comprises 17 residues. The chain's CDR3 is CASRTGQGILANQPQHF. DNA of the CDR3: TGTGCCAGCAGGACGGGACAGGGAATTCTTGCGAATCAGCCCCAGCATTTT.

The rearrangement joins TRBV12-3 or TRBV12-4 to TRBJ2-2; D is uncertain. The CDR3 loop spans 18 amino acids. Trimming stripped 5 bases from V and 2 bases from J, with 21 bases between. Here the CDR3 DNA reads TGTGCCAGCAGTGGAAGGACGTGGGCCGCTTCCAACACCGGGGAGCTGTTTTTT. Translating it yields CASSGRTWAASNTGELFF.

This clonotype was detected a few times. The genes are TRBV7-3 and TRBJ2-1; D remains unclear. CDR3 length: 15 residues. V lost 5 bases and J 2 bases, leaving 13 bases between the germline ends. The V gene's germline CDR1 is SGHTA and CDR2 FQGTGA. This CDR3 is CASSPQSRTYNEQFF. CDR3 in DNA: TGTGCCAGCAGCCCCCAGTCCCGGACCTACAATGAGCAGTTCTTC.

The J gene is TRBJ2-1, the V gene TRBV29-1; 7 bases match TRBD2. This CDR3 is 14 amino acids long. The germline V gene has CDR1 SQVTM and CDR2 ANQGSEA. The J segment lost 5 bases and the V segment lost 7 bases, leaving 11 bases of the junction unmatched. CDR3 sequence: CSAWIAGPDNEQFF. The CDR3 DNA reads TGCAGCGCCTGGATAGCGGGCCCGGACAATGAGCAGTTCTTC.

The chain couples TRBV28 to TRBJ2-2; possibly TRBD1 for D (5 bases). V gave up 6 bases and J gave up 7 bases, with 12 bases separating them. Per germline, CDR1 MDHEN and CDR2 SYDVKM. This CDR3 comprises 13 residues. CDR3 nucleotide sequence: TGTGCCAGCAGGACAGCGTTTCACGGGGAGCTGTTTTTT. Residues: CASRTAFHGELFF.

In this sample, this clonotype turned up a few times. This chain links TRBV28 with TRBJ1-3; D is perhaps TRBD1 (5 bases). This CDR3 contains 14 residues. V lost 6 bases, J lost 4 bases, and 13 bases lay in between. The germline gives CDR1 MDHEN, CDR2 SYDVKM. The CDR3 here is CASRPPGFGNTIYF. The CDR3 DNA reads TGTGCCAGCAGGCCCCCAGGGTTCGGAAACACCATATATTTT. The complete variable domain, with remaining parts taken from reference TRBV28 and TRBJ1-3, reads DVKVTQSSRYLVKRTGEKVFLECVQDMDHENMFWYRQDPGLGLRLIYFSYDVKMKEKGDIPEGYSVSREKKERFSLILESASTNQTSMYLCASRPPGFGNTIYFGEGSWLTVV.

The chain has TRBV6-5 and TRBJ2-7; 12 bases align to TRBD1. The ends lost 6 bases at V and 3 bases at J; junction bases unmatched: 6. The CDR3 is 15 residues long. Germline V gene lookup returns CDR1 MNHEY and CDR2 SVGAGI. The CDR3 bases are TGTGCCAGCAGCGGGACAGGGGGCGGTCACTACGAGCAGTACTTC. It specifies CASSGTGGGHYEQYF.

The chain uses TRBV12-3 or TRBV12-4 and TRBJ1-6; tentative D call: TRBD1 (6 bases). This CDR3 contains 15 residues. V was trimmed by 6 bases and J by 9 bases, leaving 18 bases between them. The CDR3 region has the DNA TGTGCCAGCAGCCCTGGGGGGGCGCTTGGTTCACCCCTCCACTTT. It yields the protein CASSPGGALGSPLHF.

The rearrangement uses TRBV12-2 and TRBJ1-5. TRBV12-2 is a pseudogene. The CDR3 consists of 17 residues. CDR3 region: CASRLAHCSVSNQPQHF. Written as DNA, the CDR3 is TGTGCAAGTCGCTTAGCGCACTGTAGCGTTAGCAATCAGCCCCAGCATTTT.

This chain joins TRBV12-3 or TRBV12-4 and TRBJ2-5; no clear D. V lost 1 base and J 7 bases, leaving 10 bases between the germline ends. The CDR3 is made up of 13 amino acids. The CDR3 here is CASSLEGRGTQYF. CDR3 nucleotides: TGTGCCAGCAGTTTAGAAGGTCGCGGGACCCAGTACTTC.

Remarks on this clonotype: Because the CDR3's place on the DNA is in doubt, the DNA is left out and the CDR3 is given as listed by TCRdb. This rearrangement joins TRBV6-4 to TRBJ2-1; the table's D call of TRBD1 was not tested on the DNA. Germline CDR1 reads MRHNA; CDR2 reads SNTAGT. Counting both end residues, the CDR3 totals 16 amino acids. The CDR3 reads CASSTSGGGSYNEQFF.

On this clonotype itself: An end of the junction does not agree with germline; a read error may underlie this. The chain couples TRBV12-3 or TRBV12-4 to TRBJ1-1; D is perhaps TRBD1 (6 bases). The CDR3 runs 12 residues. The CDR3 nucleotides are TGTGCCAGCAGTCTAGCCAGGGGTGAAGCTTTCTTT. As protein: CASSLARGEAFF.

CDR3 protein: CASSQEGRTASVGTQYF. CDR3 in DNA: TGTGCCAGCAGCCAAGAGGGGAGGACCGCCTCCGTGGGAACCCAGTACTTC. The gene calls are TRBV14 and TRBJ2-5, with D perhaps matching TRBD2 (6 bases). CDR1 SGHDN and CDR2 FVKESK come from the germline V gene. The CDR3 totals 17 residues. Trimming cost V 0 bases and J 8 bases, with 22 bases left between them.

This clonotype came up a few times. The chain carries TRBV20-1 and TRBJ2-1, with a possible D match to TRBD1 (5 bases). The CDR3 spans 12 residues. Germline CDR1 DFQATT, CDR2 SNEGSKA (reference sequence). The ends were cut back, 7 bases at V and 7 bases at J, with 14 bases in the middle. CDR3 loop: CSGYRLSNEQFF. In DNA, the CDR3 is TGCAGTGGTTACAGGCTTTCGAATGAGCAGTTCTTC.

This clonotype was counted a few times. The chain employs TRBV18 and TRBJ2-5; tentative D call: TRBD1 (6 bases). CDR3 length: 15 residues. The V gene's germline CDR1 is KGHSH and CDR2 LQKENI. Trimming stripped 0 bases from V and 2 bases from J, with 10 bases between. CDR3 sequence (DNA): TGTGCCAGCTCACCACCGGGGGCAGGGCAAGAGACCCAGTACTTC. Translation gives CASSPPGAGQETQYF. Filled out from reference TRBV18 and TRBJ2-5, the complete variable domain reads NAGVMQNPRHLVRRRGQEARLRCSPMKGHSHVYWYRQLPEEGLKFMVYLQKENIIDESGMPKERFSAEFPKEGPSILRIQQVVRGDSAAYFCASSPPGAGQETQYFGPGTRLLVL.

This clonotype was counted once. The chain carries TRBV7-2 and TRBJ2-1; D call uncertain. The CDR3 covers 14 residues. With 5 bases removed from V and 8 bases from J, the gap between germline ends came to 16 bases. Germline-derived CDR1 and CDR2 are SGHTA and FQGNSA. This CDR3 is CASSPSQNVYEQFF. CDR3 in DNA: TGTGCCAGCAGCCCTTCTCAAAACGTATATGAGCAGTTCTTC. The whole variable domain, remainder taken from reference TRBV7-2 and TRBJ2-1, is GAGVSQSPSNKVTEKGKDVELRCDPISGHTALYWYRQSLGQGLEFLIYFQGNSAPDKSGLPSDRFSAERTGGSVSTLTIQRTQQEDSAVYLCASSPSQNVYEQFFGPGTRLTVL.

In its sample, this clonotype was seen once. This rearrangement joins TRBV7-2 to TRBJ2-2; D might be TRBD1 (6 bases). This CDR3 has 16 amino acids. V lost 5 bases to trimming and J lost 1 base, with 14 bases between them. Germline CDR1 SGHTA, CDR2 FQGNSA. The CDR3 reads CASSEYRDENTGELFF. The CDR3 nucleotides read TGTGCCAGCAGCGAATACAGGGACGAGAACACCGGGGAGCTGTTTTTT.

The genes are TRBV5-1 and TRBJ1-6; TRBD1 matches at 7 bases. CDR3 length: 12 residues. V trimming: 7 bases; J trimming: 9 bases; junction bases outside the gene matches: 4. Germline V gives CDR1 SGHRS, CDR2 YFSETQ. The CDR3 here is CASGQEGSPLHF. The CDR3 DNA reads as TGCGCCAGCGGACAGGAGGGTTCACCCCTCCACTTT. Supplemented by reference TRBV5-1 and TRBJ1-6, the full variable domain reads KAGVTQTPRYLIKTRGQQVTLSCSPISGHRSVSWYQQTPGQGLQFLFEYFSETQRNKGNFPGRFSGRQFSNSRSEMNVSTLELGDSALYLCASGQEGSPLHFGNGTRLTVT.

This clonotype was recorded a few times. The rearrangement links TRBV4-1 to TRBJ2-7; D uncertain. The CDR3 loop spans 16 amino acids. The germline gives CDR1 MGHRA, CDR2 YSYEKL. The V end was cut by 0 bases, the J end by 2 bases, with 14 bases between. Written as DNA, the CDR3 is TGCGCCAGCAGCCAAGATCCAGCACAACTCCCCTACGAGCAGTACTTC. Translating it yields CASSQDPAQLPYEQYF.

CDR3 coding DNA: TGTGCCAGCAGCTCCAATCAAGGGGGGGTGAACACTGAAGCTTTCTTT. It translates to CASSSNQGGVNTEAFF. The chain combines TRBV11-2 with TRBJ1-1; D possibly corresponds to TRBD1 (6 bases). Germline-derived CDR1 and CDR2 are SGHAT and FQNNGV. CDR3 length: 16 amino acids. V was shortened by 4 bases and J by 0 bases, with 15 bases between the two germline ends. Full variable domain (missing parts from reference TRBV11-2 and TRBJ1-1): EAGVAQSPRYKIIEKRQSVAFWCNPISGHATLYWYQQILGQGPKLLIQFQNNGVVDDSQLPKDRFSAERLKGVDSTLKIQPAKLEDSAVYLCASSSNQGGVNTEAFFGQGTRLTVV.

The V call is TRBV5-5, the J call TRBJ1-3; 8 bases line up with TRBD1. V dropped 5 bases and J dropped 8; count of bases not matched to a gene: 9. The germline V gene encodes CDR1 SGHKS and CDR2 YYEKEE (reference sequence). This CDR3 contains 14 residues. CDR3 nucleotides: TGTGCCAGCAGACCCAGGGGGCCGGCGGACACCATATATTTT. This codes for CASRPRGPADTIYF.

The chain recombines TRBV28 with TRBJ2-5; tentative D call: TRBD1 (7 bases). V dropped 3 bases and J dropped 4 bases, with 12 bases sitting between them. Germline V gene lookup returns CDR1 MDHEN and CDR2 SYDVKM. CDR3 length equals 14 residues. CDR3 DNA: TGTGCCAGCAGTTTGGCAGGGGGGTCAGAGACCCAGTACTTC. Residues: CASSLAGGSETQYF.

Concerning this clonotype itself: One junction end does not reproduce the germline sequence, and a read error may be involved. The CDR3 reads CASSQELGSTTEALF. CDR3 coding DNA: TGTGCCAGCAGCCAAGAACTGGGGTCGACCACTGAAGCTCTCTTT. The chain carries TRBV14 and TRBJ1-1; D unresolved. The CDR3 is 15 residues long. Germline V gene data show CDR1 as SGHDN and CDR2 as FVKESK.